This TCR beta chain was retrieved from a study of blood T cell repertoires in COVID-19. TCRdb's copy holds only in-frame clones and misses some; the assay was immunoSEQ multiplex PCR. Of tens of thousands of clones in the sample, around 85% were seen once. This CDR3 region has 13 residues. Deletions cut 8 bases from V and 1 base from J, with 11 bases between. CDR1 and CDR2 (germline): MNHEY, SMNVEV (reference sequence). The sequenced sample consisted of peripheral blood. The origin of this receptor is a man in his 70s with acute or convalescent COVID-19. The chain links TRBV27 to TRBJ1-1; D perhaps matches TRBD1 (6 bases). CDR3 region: CASGYRANTEAFF. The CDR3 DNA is TGTGCCAGCGGTTACAGGGCGAACACTGAAGCTTTCTTT.